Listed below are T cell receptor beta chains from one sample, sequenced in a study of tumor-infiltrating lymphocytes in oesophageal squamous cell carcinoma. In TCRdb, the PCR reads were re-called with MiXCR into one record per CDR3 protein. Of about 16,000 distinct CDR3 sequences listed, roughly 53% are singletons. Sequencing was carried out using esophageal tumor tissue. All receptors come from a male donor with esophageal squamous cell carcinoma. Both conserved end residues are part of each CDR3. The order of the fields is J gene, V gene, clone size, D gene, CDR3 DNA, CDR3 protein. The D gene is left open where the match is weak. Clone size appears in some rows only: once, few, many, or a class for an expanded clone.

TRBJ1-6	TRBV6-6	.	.	TGTGCCAGCAGCGCGGGGTCGGATTCACCCCTCCACTTT	CASSAGSDSPLHF
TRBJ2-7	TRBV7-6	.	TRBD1	TGTGCCAGCAGCTCTAAAGTGGGGACAGGGGATTACTACGAGCAGTACTTC	CASSSKVGTGDYYEQYF
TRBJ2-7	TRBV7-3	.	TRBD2	TGTGCCAGCAGCTCGGGACTAGCCCACGAGCAGTACTTC	CASSSGLAHEQYF
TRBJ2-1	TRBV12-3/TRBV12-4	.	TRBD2	TGTGCCAGCAGGCCCCGAGAGCGGGGGTCTTACAATGAGCAGTTCTTC	CASRPRERGSYNEQFF
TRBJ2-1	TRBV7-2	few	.	TGTGCCAGCAAGCTTCTGGGGCAGGGGAATGAGCAGTTCTTC	CASKLLGQGNEQFF
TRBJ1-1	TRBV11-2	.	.	TGTGCCAGCAGCTTACATCTACAGGAGTTTGAAGCTTTCTTT	CASSLHLQEFEAFF
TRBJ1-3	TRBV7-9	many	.	TGTGCCAGCAGCTTACGGGCAGGGGTGGACACCATATATTTT	CASSLRAGVDTIYF
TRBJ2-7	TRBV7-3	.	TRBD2	TGTGCCAGCAGCTTAACGGGGAGCGGGAGGGGGGATGAGCAGTACTTC	CASSLTGSGRGDEQYF
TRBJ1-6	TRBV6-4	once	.	TGTGCCAGCAGCCAGTTTCCCGGGAATTCACCCCTCCACTTT	CASSQFPGNSPLHF
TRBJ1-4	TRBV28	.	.	TGTGCCAGCAGTTTCTTGGAAGGAAGCGAAAAACTGTTTTTT	CASSFLEGSEKLFF
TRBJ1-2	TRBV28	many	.	TGTGCCAGCAGCTTAGAACGGAATCGGGGCTACACCTTC	CASSLERNRGYTF
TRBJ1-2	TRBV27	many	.	TGTGCCAGCAGTCCCCGGGAAGGGCTTAACTATGGCTACACCTTC	CASSPREGLNYGYTF
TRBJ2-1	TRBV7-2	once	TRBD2	TGTGCCAGCAGCTCCATTTTCGGCGGGAGGGCCGGAGGGGTTTACAATGAGCAGTTCTTC	CASSSIFGGRAGGVYNEQFF
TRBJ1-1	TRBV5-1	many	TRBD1	TGCGCCAGCAGCGCGCGGGACAGGGGGGGACCTGAAGCTTTCTTT	CASSARDRGGPEAFF
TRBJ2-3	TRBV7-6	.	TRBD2	TGTGCCAGCAGCCCGCGACTAGCGGGAGGGTCGTCTAGCACAGATACGCAGTATTTT	CASSPRLAGGSSSTDTQYF
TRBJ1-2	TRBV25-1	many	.	TGTGCCAGCAGTGATAGGGGAGGTTTGCGAGGCTACACCTTC	CASSDRGGLRGYTF
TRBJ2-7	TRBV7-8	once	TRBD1	TGTGCCAGCAGCTTGGACAGGCAGGCTGAGCAGTACTTC	CASSLDRQAEQYF
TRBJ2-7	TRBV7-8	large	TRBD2	TGTGCCAGCAGCCCCCGGACTAGCGGGAGGACCTACGAGCAGTACTTC	CASSPRTSGRTYEQYF
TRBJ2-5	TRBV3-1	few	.	TGTGCCAGCAGCCAAGCTAGGGGCTCAGAGACCCAGTACTTC	CASSQARGSETQYF
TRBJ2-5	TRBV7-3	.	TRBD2	TGTGCCAGCAGCCTCATGGGGACTAGGGAAGAGACCCAGTACTTC	CASSLMGTREETQYF
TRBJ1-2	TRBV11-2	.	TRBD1	TGTGCCAGCAGCTTATCGGACAGGGGAACATCTAACTATGGCTACACCTTC	CASSLSDRGTSNYGYTF
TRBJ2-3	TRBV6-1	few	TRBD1	TGTGCCAGCAGTGAAAGACAGGGGGTCACAGATACGCAGTATTTT	CASSERQGVTDTQYF
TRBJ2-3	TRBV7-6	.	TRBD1	TGTGCCAGCAGCTTAGTTGTCAGGGGGGATACGCAGTATTTT	CASSLVVRGDTQYF
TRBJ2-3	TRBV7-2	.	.	TGTGCCAGCAGCAATAATGGGAGGTTGAGCACAGATACGCAGTATTTT	CASSNNGRLSTDTQYF
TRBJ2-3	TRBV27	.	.	TGTGCCAGCAGTTATTTGGGAGCGGGTAGCGCAGATACGCAGTATTTT	CASSYLGAGSADTQYF
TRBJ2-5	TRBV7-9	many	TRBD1	TGTGCCAGCAGCCCCGGGACAGGAATCTACAATGAGCAGTACTTC	CASSPGTGIYNEQYF
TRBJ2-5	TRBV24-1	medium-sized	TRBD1	TGTGCCACCAGTGATCTCGGACAGGGGCTCGAGACCCAGTACTTC	CATSDLGQGLETQYF
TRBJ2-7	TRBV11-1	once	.	TGTGCCAGCAGCGACCTGGCCCACATTTGGGGACGCTCCTACGAGCAGTACTTC	CASSDLAHIWGRSYEQYF
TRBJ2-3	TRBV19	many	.	TGTGCCAGTAGTATGTCCGGGAACACAGATACGCAGTATTTT	CASSMSGNTDTQYF
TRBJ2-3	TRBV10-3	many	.	TGTGCCATCAGTGAAGCAGATGGCACAGATACGCAGTATTTT	CAISEADGTDTQYF
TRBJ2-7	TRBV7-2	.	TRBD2	TGTGCCAGCAGCTTATTGCGGGAGGGGTACGAGCAGTACTTC	CASSLLREGYEQYF
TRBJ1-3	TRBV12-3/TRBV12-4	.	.	TGTGCCAGCAGTTTTGGAAGCTCTGGAAACACCATATATTTT	CASSFGSSGNTIYF
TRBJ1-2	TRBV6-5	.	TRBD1	TGTGCCAGCAGTGGGGGCGGGACAGTTCTCTATGGCTACACCTTC	CASSGGGTVLYGYTF
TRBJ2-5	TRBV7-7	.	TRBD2	TGTGCTAGCAGCTTAGCGGGGCTAGCGGGGGGGCCCAGAGAGACCCAGTACTTC	CASSLAGLAGGPRETQYF
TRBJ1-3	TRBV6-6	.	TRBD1	TGTGCCAGCAGGGGACAGTCTTTTTCTGGAAACACCATATATTTT	CASRGQSFSGNTIYF
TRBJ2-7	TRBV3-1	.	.	TGTGCCAGCAGCCCCGGGACGGCGAACTACGAGCAGTACTTC	CASSPGTANYEQYF
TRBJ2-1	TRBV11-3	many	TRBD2	TGTGCCAGCAGCTACATTAGCAGCGGGAGAAACGATGAGCAGTTCTTC	CASSYISSGRNDEQFF
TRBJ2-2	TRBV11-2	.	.	TGTGCCAGCAGCTTCATGACCGGGGAGCTGTTTTTT	CASSFMTGELFF
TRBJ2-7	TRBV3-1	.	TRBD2	TGTGCCAGCAGCGCGCCGGGGGGTTACGAGCAGTACTTC	CASSAPGGYEQYF
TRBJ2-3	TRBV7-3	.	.	TGTGCCAGCAGCTTAATGGACTACACAGATACGCAGTATTTT	CASSLMDYTDTQYF
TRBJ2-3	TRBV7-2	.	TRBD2	TGTGCCAGCAGCCTCCAGACTAGCGGGAGCACAGATACGCAGTATTTT	CASSLQTSGSTDTQYF
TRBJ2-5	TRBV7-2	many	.	TGTGCCAGCAGCCGTGTCCGAGAGACCCAGTACTTC	CASSRVRETQYF
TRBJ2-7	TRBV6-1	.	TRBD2	TGTGCCAGCAGAGCCGGGACTAGCCGCTCCTACGAGCAGTACTTC	CASRAGTSRSYEQYF
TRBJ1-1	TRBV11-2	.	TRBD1	TGTGCCAGCAGCCTAATACAGGGGGCGAACACTGAAGCTTTCTTT	CASSLIQGANTEAFF
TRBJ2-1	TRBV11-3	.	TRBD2	TGTGCCAGCAGCAGACTAGCGGGAGCCTACAATGAGCAGTTCTTC	CASSRLAGAYNEQFF
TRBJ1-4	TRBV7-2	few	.	TGTGCCAGCAGCTCGGACAGCGCAACTAATGAAAAACTGTTTTTT	CASSSDSATNEKLFF
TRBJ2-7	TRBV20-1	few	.	TGCAGTGCTGATTATGACGGGAACTGGTACGAGCAGTACTTC	CSADYDGNWYEQYF